This T cell receptor beta chain was obtained from a study of CD8 T cells in ankylosing spondylitis. Study outcomes and limitations: What appeared characteristic of ankylosing spondylitis blood was a TCR beta motif of fewer than ten highly homologous variants.

TCRdb passed the 5' RACE reads through MiXCR, listing each CDR3 protein once. This repertoire shows 700,000 to 1,000,000 distinct CDR3 sequences, roughly 10% found once; its top ten account for 0.51%. This clonotype was recorded a few times. Its target is not known. This CDR3 contains 15 residues. The germline gives CDR1 DFQATT, CDR2 SNEGSKA (reference sequence). V lost 1 base and J 2 bases, leaving 12 bases between the germline ends. The receptor was isolated from a male donor with ankylosing spondylitis. The gene calls are TRBV20-1 and TRBJ1-3; TRBD1 is a possible D gene (5 bases). Sample: blood, either unsorted or a sorted T cell fraction (not recorded which). CDR3 DNA sequence: TGCAGTGCTAGAGCTCCCCAACAGGCTGGAAACACCATATATTTT. Translating gives CSARAPQQAGNTIYF.